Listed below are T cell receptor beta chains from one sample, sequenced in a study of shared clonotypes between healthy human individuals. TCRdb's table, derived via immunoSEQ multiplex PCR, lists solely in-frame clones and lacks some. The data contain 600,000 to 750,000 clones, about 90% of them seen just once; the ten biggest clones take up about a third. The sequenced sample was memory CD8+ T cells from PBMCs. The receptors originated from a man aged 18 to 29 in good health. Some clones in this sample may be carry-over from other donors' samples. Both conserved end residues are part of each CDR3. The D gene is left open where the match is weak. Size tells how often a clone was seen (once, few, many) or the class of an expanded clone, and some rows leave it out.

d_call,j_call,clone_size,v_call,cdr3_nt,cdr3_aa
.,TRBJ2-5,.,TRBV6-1,TGTGCCAGCAGTGAAGCTGGGGGGGGCACCCAAGAGACCCAGTACTTC,CASSEAGGGTQETQYF
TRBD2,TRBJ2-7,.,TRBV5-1,TGCGCCAGCAGCTTTGGACTAGCGGGAGGGTCCTACGAGCAGTACTTC,CASSFGLAGGSYEQYF
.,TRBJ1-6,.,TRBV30,TGTGCCTGGGCGGGGGGGCTAAAGTATTCACCCCTCCACTTT,CAWAGGLKYSPLHF
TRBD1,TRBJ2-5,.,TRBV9,TGTGCCAGCAGCGCTGATGAGGGACAGGGGCACCAAGAGACCCAGTACTTC,CASSADEGQGHQETQYF
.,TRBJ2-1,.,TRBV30,TGTGCCTCTTTTACCGTGGCGGAGGAATCCTACAATGAGCAGTTCTTC,CASFTVAEESYNEQFF
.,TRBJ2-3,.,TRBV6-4,TGTGCCAGCAGTGGGACCTCTTCAGATACGCAGTATTTT,CASSGTSSDTQYF
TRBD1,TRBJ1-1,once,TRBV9,TGTGCCAGCAGCCCCCGGCTGACAGGGGGCGCGAAGACTGAAGCTTTCTTT,CASSPRLTGGAKTEAFF
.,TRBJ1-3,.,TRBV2,TGTGCCAGCAGTGAAGCGCCCGCTTTCGAAGGTTACACCATATATTTT,CASSEAPAFEGYTIYF
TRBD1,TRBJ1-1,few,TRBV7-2,TGTGCCAGCAGCCGACAGGGTACTGAAGCTTTCTTT,CASSRQGTEAFF
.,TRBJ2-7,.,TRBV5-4,TGTGCCAGCAGCTTGTTCGCAGGCGAGCAGTACTTC,CASSLFAGEQYF
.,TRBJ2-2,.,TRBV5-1,TGCGCCAGCAGCGTCCCGGGGAGAGGCACCGGGGAGCTGTTTTTT,CASSVPGRGTGELFF
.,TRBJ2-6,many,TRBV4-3,TGCGCCAGCAGCCAATCTAGTTTCTCTGGGGCCAACGTCCTGACTTTC,CASSQSSFSGANVLTF
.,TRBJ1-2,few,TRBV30,TGTGCCTGGAGTGTACTGGCCCTGGGGGGCTACACCTTC,CAWSVLALGGYTF
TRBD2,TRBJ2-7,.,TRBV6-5,TGTGCCAGCAGTTCCCTACTAGCGGGACCTTCCTACGAGCAGTACTTC,CASSSLLAGPSYEQYF
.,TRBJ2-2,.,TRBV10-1,TGCGCCAGCAGTGAAGAGGTGGCCGGGGAGCTGTTTTTT,CASSEEVAGELFF
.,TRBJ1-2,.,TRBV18,TGTGCCAGCTCACAGATCTACAGGGAACTGCACTATGGCTACACCTTC,CASSQIYRELHYGYTF
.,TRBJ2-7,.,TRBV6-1,TGTGCCGGCCGTGTGGACTCATCCTACGAGCAGTACTTC,CAGRVDSSYEQYF
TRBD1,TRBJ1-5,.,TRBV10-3,TGTGCCATCAGTGATGGGACAGGGTTTCAGCCCCAGCATTTT,CAISDGTGFQPQHF
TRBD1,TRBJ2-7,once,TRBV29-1,TGCAGCGCACAGGACAGGATGGGGGAGCAGTACTTC,CSAQDRMGEQYF
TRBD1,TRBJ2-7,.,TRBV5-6,TGTGCCAGCAGCTTTGGGGACAGTCCCGAGCAGTACTTC,CASSFGDSPEQYF
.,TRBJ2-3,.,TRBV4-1,TGCGCCAGCAGCCTGGACAGCCATGGCACAGATACGCAGTATTTT,CASSLDSHGTDTQYF
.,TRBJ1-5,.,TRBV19,TGTGCCAGTACTCCCGGTCTATTAGGTCAGCCCCAGCATTTT,CASTPGLLGQPQHF
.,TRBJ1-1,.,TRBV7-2,TGTGCCAGCAGCGAAACTAGGGCCCAGAACACTGAAGCTTTCTTT,CASSETRAQNTEAFF
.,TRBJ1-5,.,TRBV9,TGTGCCAACCTAAGGTTGGGGGACAATCAGCCCCAGCATTTT,CANLRLGDNQPQHF
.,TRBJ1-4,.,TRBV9,TGTGCCAGCAGCGCGGGCGGGACCTTAAGACCCGAGAAACTGTTTTTT,CASSAGGTLRPEKLFF
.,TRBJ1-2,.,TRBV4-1,TGCGCCAGCAGCCAAGCGACGGGGCAGGGCAACTATGGCTACACCTTC,CASSQATGQGNYGYTF
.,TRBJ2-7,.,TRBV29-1,TGCAGCGTTGAAGATTTGAGAGGGGCCGAGCAGTACTTC,CSVEDLRGAEQYF
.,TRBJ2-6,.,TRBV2,TGTGCCAGCAAAGGGGGGACAACTGGGGCCAACGTCCTGACTTTC,CASKGGTTGANVLTF
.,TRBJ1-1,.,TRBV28,TGTGCCAGCAGACCTCGCGGCGTAATCACTGAAGCTTTCTTT,CASRPRGVITEAFF
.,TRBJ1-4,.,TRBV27,TGTGCCAGCAGAACAGGGTCGTATGGTGAAAAACTGTTTTTT,CASRTGSYGEKLFF
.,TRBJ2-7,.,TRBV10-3,TGTGCCATCCGGGTCTCACCTACGGGCGAGCAGTACTTC,CAIRVSPTGEQYF
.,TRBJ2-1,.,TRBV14,TGTGCCAGCAGCCAAGGGGGGTACAATGAGCAGTTCTTC,CASSQGGYNEQFF
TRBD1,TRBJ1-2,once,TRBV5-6,TGTGCCAGCAGCTACCAGGGGGCCTATGGCTACACCTTC,CASSYQGAYGYTF
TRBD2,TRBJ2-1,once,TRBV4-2,TGTGCCAGCAGCCAAGTGGCCGGGACTAGCGGGAGTGAGCAGTTCTTC,CASSQVAGTSGSEQFF
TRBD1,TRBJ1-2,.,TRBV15,TGTGCCACCCTGGACAGGGGTGGACCTAACTATGGCTACACCTTC,CATLDRGGPNYGYTF
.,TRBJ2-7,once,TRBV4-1,TGCGCCAGCAGCCAAGCTTACGGGGTCGAGCAGTACTTC,CASSQAYGVEQYF
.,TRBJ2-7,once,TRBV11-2,TGTGCCAGCAGCCCCCGGGGGTCCTACGAGCAGTACTTC,CASSPRGSYEQYF
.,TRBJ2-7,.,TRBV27,TGTGCCACCTCATTCGCCCTAGCTGGGGAGCAGTACTTC,CATSFALAGEQYF
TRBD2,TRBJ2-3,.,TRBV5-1,TGCGCCAGCAGCTTCATTAGCGGGAGCACAGATACGCAGTATTTT,CASSFISGSTDTQYF
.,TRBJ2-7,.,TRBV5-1,TGCGCCAGCAGCATAAGCCCTCTCCCCTCGTACGAGCAGTACTTC,CASSISPLPSYEQYF
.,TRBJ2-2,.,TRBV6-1,TGTGCCAGCAGTGAAGCCCACCGCTTCACCGGGGAGCTGTTTTTT,CASSEAHRFTGELFF
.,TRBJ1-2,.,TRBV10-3,TGTGCCATCAGTGAGGCTGGGGACGGGCCGCTTCACTATGGCTACACCTTC,CAISEAGDGPLHYGYTF
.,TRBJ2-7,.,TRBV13,TGTGCCAGCAGCCCCCCGAGGACCTACGAGCAGTACTTC,CASSPPRTYEQYF
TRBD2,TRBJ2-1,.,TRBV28,TGTGCCAGCAGTTTATGGCGGGAGGGCCAGGATGAGCAGTTCTTC,CASSLWREGQDEQFF
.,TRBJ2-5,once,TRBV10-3,TGTGCCATCAGTGGGGGGGCCGAGCGAGAGACCCAGTACTTC,CAISGGAERETQYF
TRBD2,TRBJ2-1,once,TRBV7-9,TGTGCCAGCAGCCTCCCTCGGTTAGCGGGAGCATCCTACAATGAGCAGTTCTTC,CASSLPRLAGASYNEQFF
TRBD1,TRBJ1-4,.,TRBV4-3,TGCGCCAGCAGTGGACAGGGCACAACTAATGAAAAACTGTTTTTT,CASSGQGTTNEKLFF
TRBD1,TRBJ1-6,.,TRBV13,TGTGCCAGCAGCTTAGGGACAGGGGATAATTCACCCCTCCACTTT,CASSLGTGDNSPLHF
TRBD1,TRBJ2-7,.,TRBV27,TGTGCCAGCAGCAGGAGCCGGACAGGCAACTACGAGCAGTACTTC,CASSRSRTGNYEQYF
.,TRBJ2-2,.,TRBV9,TGTGCCAGCAGCGTGGTGACCGGGGAGCTGTTTTTT,CASSVVTGELFF
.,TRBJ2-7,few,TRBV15,TGTGCCACCAGCAGAGGGGTAGGCCCCTACGAGCAGTACTTC,CATSRGVGPYEQYF
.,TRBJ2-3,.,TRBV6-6,TGTGCCAGCAGTTACGAATTCACAGATACGCAGTATTTT,CASSYEFTDTQYF
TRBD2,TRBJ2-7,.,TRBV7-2,TGTGCCAGCAGCTTAATTTCGGGAGGGAGCTCCTACGAGCAGTACTTC,CASSLISGGSSYEQYF
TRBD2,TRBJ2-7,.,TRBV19,TGTGCCAGTAGTATTGGCGGGAGCTTCTACGAGCAGTACTTC,CASSIGGSFYEQYF
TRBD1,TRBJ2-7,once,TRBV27,TGTGCCAGCAGAAACCCCGACAGGGGACCCGACGAGCAGTACTTC,CASRNPDRGPDEQYF
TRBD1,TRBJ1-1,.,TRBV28,TGTGCCAGCACCTTACAGGGGGAGAACACTGAAGCTTTCTTT,CASTLQGENTEAFF
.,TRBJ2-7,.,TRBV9,TGTGCCAGCAGCGTAGCCCCCCAGGGAGGCTCCTACGAGCAGTACTTC,CASSVAPQGGSYEQYF
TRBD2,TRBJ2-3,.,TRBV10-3,TGTGCCATCAGTGAGCGGACTAGCGGGAGGGCAATAGGGACAGATACGCAGTATTTT,CAISERTSGRAIGTDTQYF